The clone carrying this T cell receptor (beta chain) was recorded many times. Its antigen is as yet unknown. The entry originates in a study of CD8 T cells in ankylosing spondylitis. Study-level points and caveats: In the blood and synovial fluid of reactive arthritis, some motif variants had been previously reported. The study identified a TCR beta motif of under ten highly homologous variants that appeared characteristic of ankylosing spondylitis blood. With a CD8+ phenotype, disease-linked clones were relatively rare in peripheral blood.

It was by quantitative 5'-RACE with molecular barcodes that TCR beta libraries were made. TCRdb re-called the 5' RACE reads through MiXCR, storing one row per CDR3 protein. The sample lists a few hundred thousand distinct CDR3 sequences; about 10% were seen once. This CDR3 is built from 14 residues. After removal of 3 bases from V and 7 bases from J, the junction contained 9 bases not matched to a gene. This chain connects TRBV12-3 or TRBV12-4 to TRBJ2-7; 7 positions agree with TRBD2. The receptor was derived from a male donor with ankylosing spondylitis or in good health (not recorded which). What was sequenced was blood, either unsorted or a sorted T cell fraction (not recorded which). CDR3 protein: CASSFRVGGKEQYF. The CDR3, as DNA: TGTGCCAGCAGTTTTCGAGTCGGGGGGAAAGAGCAGTACTTC.